These T cell receptor beta chains were read from a single sample in a study of shared clonotypes between healthy human individuals. Generated by immunoSEQ multiplex PCR, the TCRdb table keeps only in-frame clones and is missing some. Here the sample spans hundreds of thousands of clones, 80% to 95% being singletons. The specimen sequenced was naive CD8+ T cells sorted from blood. These TCRs come from a man younger than 40 in good health. Both conserved end residues are part of each CDR3. D genes are given only for firm matches. Size is omitted from some rows. Given values are once, few, many or a class for expanded clones.

J | size | V | D | CDR3 | DNA
TRBJ2-2 | NA | TRBV10-3 | NA | CAISGRDSNTGELFF | TGTGCCATCAGTGGAAGGGACTCAAACACCGGGGAGCTGTTTTTT
TRBJ1-2 | NA | TRBV5-4 | TRBD1 | CASSLGQGVNYGYTF | TGTGCCAGCAGCCTGGGACAGGGGGTGAACTATGGCTACACCTTC
TRBJ1-5 | NA | TRBV11-2 | NA | CASSFLRRPSNQPQHF | TGTGCCAGCAGCTTTCTCCGAAGACCTAGCAATCAGCCCCAGCATTTT
TRBJ2-1 | NA | TRBV11-2 | TRBD1 | CASTGTAASYNEQFF | TGTGCCAGCACCGGGACAGCCGCATCCTACAATGAGCAGTTCTTC
TRBJ1-2 | NA | TRBV7-8 | NA | CASSLVAGQEGYTF | TGTGCCAGCAGCTTAGTGGCTGGGCAAGAGGGCTACACCTTC
TRBJ1-2 | NA | TRBV10-3 | TRBD1 | CAIQDRGNFGSYYGYTF | TGTGCCATCCAAGACAGGGGGAACTTCGGTTCTTATTATGGCTACACCTTC
TRBJ1-1 | few | TRBV15 | NA | CATSRGATNTEAFF | TGTGCCACCAGCAGGGGGGCAACTAACACTGAAGCTTTCTTT
TRBJ2-3 | NA | TRBV9 | NA | CASSVESRTDTQYF | TGTGCCAGCAGCGTAGAATCGCGCACAGATACGCAGTATTTT
TRBJ2-1 | few | TRBV27 | NA | CASSEYNEQFF | TGTGCCAGCAGTGAATACAATGAGCAGTTCTTC
TRBJ2-2 | NA | TRBV11-2 | NA | CASSPGGRPLRANTGELFF | TGTGCCAGCAGCCCCGGGGGGCGCCCACTGCGCGCGAACACCGGGGAGCTGTTTTTT